This passage covers 20 T cell receptor beta chains from one sample sequenced in a study of T cells in Graves' hyperthyroidism and ophthalmopathy. What was amplified from RNA transcripts were TCR beta CDR3 regions. The HTBI primer set drove a first-round RT-PCR of the TCR CDR3. TCRdb independently ran MiXCR on the multiplex PCR reads; one entry per CDR3 protein. The data hold about 550,000 distinct CDR3 sequences, with less than 25% observed a single time. Sequenced: blood. The source is a man younger than 30 with Graves' hyperthyroidism.

The table lists this clonotype with many counts. This CDR3 reads CASSLYLSGGETQYF. In nucleotides, the CDR3 is TGTGCCAGCAGCTTGTATCTGTCCGGCGGAGAGACCCAGTACTTC. The V call is TRBV13, the J call TRBJ2-5, with D uncertain. CDR1 and CDR2 from the germline V gene are PRHDT and FYEKMQ (reference sequence). This CDR3 contains 15 residues. Trimming took 3 bases from V and 4 from J, leaving 15 bases between them.

This chain links TRBV3-1 with TRBJ1-1; no definite D call. The CDR3 is 13 residues long. Between the trimmed V and J ends, which lost 5 bases and 0 bases, there was a span of 7 bases. Per germline, CDR1 LGHDT and CDR2 YNNKEL (reference sequence). CDR3 sequence: CASSITMNTEAFF. CDR3 sequence (DNA): TGTGCCAGCAGCATCACTATGAACACTGAAGCTTTCTTT.

The chain links TRBV24-1 to TRBJ1-1, with TRBD1 identical over 9 bases. CDR1 is KGHDR, CDR2 SFDVKD, per germline. This CDR3 is 14 amino acids long. V lost 5 bases to trimming and J lost 7 bases; unmatched junction nucleotides: 7. The CDR3 DNA sequence: TGTGCCACCAGTGCCGCGGGGACAGGGCATGAAGCTTTCTTT. As protein: CATSAAGTGHEAFF.

This clonotype turned up a few times. The chain has TRBV28 and TRBJ1-1; D perhaps matches TRBD1 (5 bases). Germline V gives CDR1 MDHEN, CDR2 SYDVKM. This CDR3 is 15 amino acids long. V was shortened by 4 bases and J by 11 bases, with 23 bases between the two germline ends. The CDR3 DNA reads TGTGCCAGCAGTTCCCCGGGAGGGGATCGGAAACGGGCTTTCTTT. Translated, it gives CASSSPGGDRKRAFF.

This clonotype was picked up many times. The gene calls are TRBV24-1 and TRBJ2-2; D unclear. Trimming pared 9 bases from V and 5 bases from J, leaving 12 bases between. Germline lookup yields CDR1 KGHDR and CDR2 SFDVKD. The CDR3 loop spans 13 amino acids. The CDR3 nucleotides read TGTGCCACCGAGCCAGTAGGAACCGGGGAGCTGTTTTTT. Translated, it gives CATEPVGTGELFF.

This clonotype was detected ten times or more. This sequence joins TRBV27 and TRBJ1-1, with D possibly TRBD1 on 6 matching bases. This CDR3 contains 13 residues. CDR1 and CDR2 (germline): MNHEY, SMNVEV (reference sequence). V gave up 6 bases and J gave up 5 bases, with 13 bases separating them. In DNA form, the CDR3 reads TGTGCCAGCAGGTGGGGGGCAGGTACTGAAGCTTTCTTT. It encodes CASRWGAGTEAFF.

At least ten counts were recorded for this clonotype. This chain uses TRBV2 with TRBJ1-5; 8 bases map to TRBD1. The germline V gene has CDR1 SNHLY and CDR2 FYNNEI. The CDR3 loop spans 13 amino acids. V was clipped by 7 bases and J by 7 bases; unmatched bases: 6. CDR3 DNA: TGTGCCAGCACTCTGGACAGGGACCAGCCCCAGCATTTT. Translation: CASTLDRDQPQHF.

The sample holds many counts of this clonotype. The chain employs TRBV12-3 or TRBV12-4 and TRBJ2-4, with 8 bases fitting TRBD1. The V and J ends lost 7 bases and 0 bases, in that order; junction bases with no gene match: 5. This CDR3 is 15 amino acids long. CDR3 in amino acids: CASTPGGAAKNIQYF. The DNA for the CDR3 is TGTGCCAGCACTCCAGGGGGCGCAGCCAAAAACATTCAGTACTTC.

This clonotype was seen more than once but under ten times. The chain couples TRBV6-1 to TRBJ1-2, with unresolved D. The germline gives CDR1 MNHNS, CDR2 SASEGT. CDR3 length: 13 amino acids. Trimming shortened V by 3 bases and J by 4 bases, and 9 bases separated the two germline ends. This chain's CDR3 is CASSDNAAYGYTF. Written as DNA, the CDR3 is TGTGCCAGCAGTGATAACGCCGCCTATGGCTACACCTTC.

The V gene is TRBV6-1, the J gene TRBJ1-6, with 8 positions matching TRBD1. The germline V gene has CDR1 MNHNS and CDR2 SASEGT. V trimming: 7 bases; J trimming: 6 bases; junction bases outside the gene matches: 14. The CDR3 has 17 amino acids. The CDR3 DNA reads as TGTGCCAGCAATCCACCCGCGGGACAGGTCCCTAATTCACCCCTCCACTTT. It codes for CASNPPAGQVPNSPLHF.

This clonotype has at least ten counts. This chain links TRBV2 with TRBJ2-2, with a weak D call TRBD1 (7 bases). Trimming took 6 bases from V and 6 from J, leaving 14 bases between them. Germline CDR1 is SNHLY and CDR2 is FYNNEI. The CDR3 has 14 amino acids. CDR3 residues: CASRAGQIPGELFF. The CDR3 DNA reads TGTGCCAGCAGGGCGGGACAGATCCCCGGGGAGCTGTTTTTT.

This clonotype was seen many times. The chain joins TRBV28 to TRBJ1-2; D remains ambiguous. Germline lookup yields CDR1 MDHEN and CDR2 SYDVKM. The CDR3 extends over 15 amino acids. The ends were cut back, 6 bases at V and 4 bases at J, with 18 bases in the middle. The CDR3, as DNA: TGTGCCAGCAGCCCCCTGGATCGGGGTTTCTATGGCTACACCTTC. As protein: CASSPLDRGFYGYTF.

This clonotype was detected many times. The CDR3 loop reads CSARERGPEAFF. The CDR3 nucleotides are TGCAGTGCTAGAGAAAGGGGGCCTGAAGCTTTCTTT. This chain links TRBV20-1 with TRBJ1-1, with TRBD1 matching over 7 bases. With V trimmed by 0 bases and J by 6 bases, 1 base remained unmatched. In germline, CDR1 is DFQATT, CDR2 SNEGSKA (reference sequence). The length of the CDR3 is 12 residues.

In this sample, this clonotype turned up a few times. This chain connects TRBV11-2 to TRBJ1-1, with D hard to call. This CDR3 comprises 13 residues. Per the germline V gene, CDR1 is SGHAT and CDR2 is FQNNGV. Trimming left V 3 bases short and J 1 base short, with 6 bases between. The CDR3 loop reads CASSFNQNTEAFF. DNA of the CDR3: TGTGCCAGCAGCTTTAACCAGAACACTGAAGCTTTCTTT.

This chain connects TRBV6-2 or TRBV6-3 to TRBJ2-7; TRBD1 might be the D (5 bases). The CDR3 has 14 amino acids. CDR1 MNHEY and CDR2 SVGEGT come from the germline V gene. Trimming pared 8 bases from V and 2 bases from J, leaving 16 bases between. CDR3 residues: CASLTSRQPYEQYF. The CDR3 region has the DNA TGTGCCAGCCTCACCTCCAGACAGCCCTACGAGCAGTACTTC.

This clonotype was observed at least ten times. The chain employs TRBV9 and TRBJ2-7; D gene uncertain. Germline V gene lookup returns CDR1 SGDLS and CDR2 YYNGEE. With 5 bases removed from V and 0 bases from J, the gap between germline ends came to 15 bases. The CDR3 has 15 amino acids. CDR3 bases: TGTGCCAGCAGTCCAGGAAGTCTGAGCTCCTACGAGCAGTACTTC. Translation: CASSPGSLSSYEQYF.

This clonotype was observed at least ten times. The chain recombines TRBV14 with TRBJ2-7; D gene uncertain. V gave up 5 bases and J gave up 4 bases, with 9 bases separating them. The CDR3 extends over 12 amino acids. Germline loops: CDR1 SGHDN, CDR2 FVKESK. The CDR3: CASSGPQYEQYF. DNA for the CDR3: TGTGCCAGCAGCGGACCCCAATACGAGCAGTACTTC.

Only a few counts were recorded for this clonotype. With a much larger clone just one base away, this may be a read error. This chain connects TRBV6-5 to TRBJ2-2; 7 positions match TRBD2. This CDR3 has 14 residues. Germline V CDR1 and CDR2: MNHEY, SVGAGI. CDR3 nucleotide sequence: TGTGCCAGCAGTTACCTCGTAGCGGGCGGGGAGCTGTGTTTT. This codes for CASSYLVAGGELCF.

This clonotype was observed at least ten times. The gene calls are TRBV2 and TRBJ1-5; no definite D call. Trimming took 8 bases from V and 2 from J, leaving 10 bases between them. CDR1 is SNHLY and CDR2 is FYNNEI in the germline V gene. This CDR3 is built from 13 residues. CDR3 nucleotide sequence: TGTGCCAGCCTCTTGGAAGGCAATCAGCCCCAGCATTTT. It translates to CASLLEGNQPQHF.

This clonotype showed up just a few times. This sequence joins TRBV5-1 and TRBJ2-2; D gene uncertain. CDR3 size: 14 residues. With 0 bases removed from V and 3 bases from J, the gap between germline ends came to 6 bases. Germline V lookup: CDR1 SGHRS, CDR2 YFSETQ. CDR3 amino acids: CASSLVEDTGELFF. CDR3 nucleotide sequence: TGCGCCAGCAGCTTGGTTGAGGACACCGGGGAGCTGTTTTTT.